Included here is one T cell receptor (beta chain) sequence, with context. Its antigen remains undetermined. No clone much larger than this one lies a single base away; base qualities are absent. The source of the sample is a study of CD8 T cells in ankylosing spondylitis (dated by TCRdb to about 2017). With regard to the full study: To find TCR variants linked to disease, the study profiled T cell receptor beta repertoires in ankylosing spondylitis patients and healthy donors. Peripheral blood samples were taken, and synovial fluid was additionally collected from ankylosing spondylitis patients. The whole study cohort included 108 healthy donors and about two dozen ankylosing spondylitis patients.

Sequencing used an Illumina HiSeq 2500. Quantitative 5'-RACE with molecular barcodes was used to prepare TCR beta libraries. The study's processing was this. A new computational method, built on a probabilistic model of VDJ rearrangement, was used to identify disease-linked TCR variants. TCRdb reprocessing: public reads trimmed at Q25 with fastp, clones called with MiXCR, in-frame beta chains kept. A single entry per CDR3 protein holds the most common genes and DNA from its merged rows. In this record, the V and J calls reflect TCRdb's handling and not the investigators' own analysis. The sample yields fewer than 750,000 distinct CDR3 sequences; about 20% were counted once. Together, the top ten hold under 20% of the sample. The CDR3 starts with the cysteine, ends with the valine, and has 12 residues. Here the CDR3 DNA is all that survives: 36 bases in frame from base 1. Summary of the overall study and its limitations: A CD8+ phenotype was shown by the disease-linked clones, which were found at relatively low frequencies in peripheral blood. According to the report, matched synovial fluid samples from ankylosing spondylitis patients were significantly enriched for the disease-linked clones. A TCR beta motif of several highly homologous amino acid variants appeared characteristic of blood from ankylosing spondylitis patients. Some TCR beta motif variants had previously been reported in synovial fluid and blood of reactive arthritis patients, which suggested common disease-initiation mechanisms.

Sequencing was performed on blood, either unsorted or a sorted T cell fraction (not recorded which). Recombination linked TRBV12-3 or TRBV12-4 to TRBJ2-7; TRBD2 could be the D gene, as 5 bases match. This sequence was found in a male donor with ankylosing spondylitis. In nucleotide form, the sequence is TGTGCCAGCAGTACCTACAGCGGTTCGTTGTTGGTC. It codes for CASSTYSGSLLV.